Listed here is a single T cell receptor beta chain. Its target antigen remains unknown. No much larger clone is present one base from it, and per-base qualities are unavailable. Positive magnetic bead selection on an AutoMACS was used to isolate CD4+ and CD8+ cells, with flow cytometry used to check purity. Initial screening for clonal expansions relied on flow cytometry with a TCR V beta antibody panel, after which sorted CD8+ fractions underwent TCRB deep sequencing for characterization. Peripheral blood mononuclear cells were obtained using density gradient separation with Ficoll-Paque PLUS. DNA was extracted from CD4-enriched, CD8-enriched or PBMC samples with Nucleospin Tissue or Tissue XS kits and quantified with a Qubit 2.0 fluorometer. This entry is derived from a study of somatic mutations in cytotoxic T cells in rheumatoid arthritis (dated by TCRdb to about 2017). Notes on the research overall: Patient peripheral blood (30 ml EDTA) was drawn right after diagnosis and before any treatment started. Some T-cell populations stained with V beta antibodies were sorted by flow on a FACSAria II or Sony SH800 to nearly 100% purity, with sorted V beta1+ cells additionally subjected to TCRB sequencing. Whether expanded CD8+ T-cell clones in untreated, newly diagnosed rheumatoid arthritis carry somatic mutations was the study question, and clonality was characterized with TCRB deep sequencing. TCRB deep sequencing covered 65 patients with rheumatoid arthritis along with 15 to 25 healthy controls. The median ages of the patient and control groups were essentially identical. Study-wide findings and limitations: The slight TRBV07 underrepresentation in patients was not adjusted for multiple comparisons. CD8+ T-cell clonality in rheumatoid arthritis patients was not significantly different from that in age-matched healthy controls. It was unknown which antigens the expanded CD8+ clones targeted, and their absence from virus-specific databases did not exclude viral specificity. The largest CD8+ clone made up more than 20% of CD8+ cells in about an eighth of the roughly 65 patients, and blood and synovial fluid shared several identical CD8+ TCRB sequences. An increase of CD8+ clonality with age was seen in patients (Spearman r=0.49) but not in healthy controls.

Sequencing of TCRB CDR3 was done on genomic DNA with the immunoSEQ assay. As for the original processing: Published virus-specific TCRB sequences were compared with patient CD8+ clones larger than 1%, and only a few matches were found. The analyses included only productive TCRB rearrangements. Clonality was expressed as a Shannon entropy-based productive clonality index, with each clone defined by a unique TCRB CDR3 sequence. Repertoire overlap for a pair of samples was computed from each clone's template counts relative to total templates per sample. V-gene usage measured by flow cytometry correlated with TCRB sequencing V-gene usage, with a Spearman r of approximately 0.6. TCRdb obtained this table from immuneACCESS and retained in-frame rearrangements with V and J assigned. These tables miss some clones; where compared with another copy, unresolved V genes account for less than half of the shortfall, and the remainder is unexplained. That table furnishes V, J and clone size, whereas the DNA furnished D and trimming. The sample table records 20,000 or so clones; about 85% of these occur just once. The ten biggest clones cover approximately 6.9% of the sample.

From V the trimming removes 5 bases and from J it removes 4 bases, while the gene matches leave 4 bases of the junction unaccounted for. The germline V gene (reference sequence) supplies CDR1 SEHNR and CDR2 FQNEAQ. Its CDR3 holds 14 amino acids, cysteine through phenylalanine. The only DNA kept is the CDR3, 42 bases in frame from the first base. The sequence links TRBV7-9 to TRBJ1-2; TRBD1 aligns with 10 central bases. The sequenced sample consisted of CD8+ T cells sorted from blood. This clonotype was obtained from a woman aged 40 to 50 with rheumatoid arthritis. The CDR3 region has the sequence CASSPRTGGYGYTF. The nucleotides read TGTGCCAGCAGCCCCCGGACAGGGGGCTATGGCTACACCTTC.